What follows describes a single TCR beta chain. What it binds is unknown. The data stem from a study of spatial heterogeneity in lung cancer. Study as a whole: Consistently, beta-chain sequences turned up in larger numbers than alpha-chain sequences did. Study findings and constraints: Blood showed ubiquitous tumor TCRs more often at resection than at routine follow-up.

A distinct unique molecular identifier was carried by each TCR cDNA molecule. MiXCR was run by TCRdb on the 5' RACE reads, yielding one entry per CDR3 protein. The data hold about 50,000 distinct CDR3 sequences, with 6.5% to 8% observed a single time. The time point: sample taken at primary tumor resection. From tumor, nontumor lung or frozen PBMC, whole RNA was taken unsorted for sequencing. Trimming removed 0 bases at V and 4 bases at J, with 12 bases between. CDR1 is LNHNV, CDR2 YYDKDF, per germline (reference sequence). The length of the CDR3 is 15 residues. The sequence was obtained from a female donor with early-stage non-small cell lung cancer. This sample comprised PBMCs, obtained at surgery. The chain couples TRBV15 to TRBJ1-1; no reliable D call. As DNA, the CDR3 is TGTGCCACCAGCAGAGATCGGGGTCGCCTCACTGAAGCTTTCTTT. The encoded protein is CATSRDRGRLTEAFF.